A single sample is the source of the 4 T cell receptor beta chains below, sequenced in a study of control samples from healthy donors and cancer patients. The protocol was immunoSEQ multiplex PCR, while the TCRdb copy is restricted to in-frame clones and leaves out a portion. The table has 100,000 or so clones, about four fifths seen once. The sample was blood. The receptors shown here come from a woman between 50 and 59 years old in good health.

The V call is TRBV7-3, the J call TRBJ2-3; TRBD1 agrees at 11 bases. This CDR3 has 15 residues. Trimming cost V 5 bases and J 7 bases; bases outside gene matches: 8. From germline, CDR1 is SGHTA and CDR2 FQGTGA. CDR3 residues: CASSIPGQGVNTQYF. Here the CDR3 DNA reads TGTGCCAGCAGCATCCCGGGACAGGGGGTTAATACGCAGTATTTT. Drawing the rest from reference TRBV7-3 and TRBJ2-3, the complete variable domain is GAGVSQTPSNKVTEKGKYVELRCDPISGHTALYWYRQSLGQGPEFLIYFQGTGAADDSGLPNDRFFAVRPEGSVSTLKIQRTERGDSAVYLCASSIPGQGVNTQYFGPGTRLTVL.

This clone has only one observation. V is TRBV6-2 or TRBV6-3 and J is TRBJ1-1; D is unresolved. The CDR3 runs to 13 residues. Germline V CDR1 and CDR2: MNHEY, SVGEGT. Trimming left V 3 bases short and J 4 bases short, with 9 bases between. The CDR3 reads CASSYYSSTEAFF. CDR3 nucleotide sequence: TGTGCCAGCAGTTATTACAGTAGCACTGAAGCTTTCTTT.

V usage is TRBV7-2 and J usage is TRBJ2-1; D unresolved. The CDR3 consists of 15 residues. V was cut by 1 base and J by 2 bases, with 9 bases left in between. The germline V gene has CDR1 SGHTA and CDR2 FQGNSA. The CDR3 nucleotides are TGTGCCAGCAGCTTAGGGCTAGGGCCCTACAATGAGCAGTTCTTC. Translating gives CASSLGLGPYNEQFF.

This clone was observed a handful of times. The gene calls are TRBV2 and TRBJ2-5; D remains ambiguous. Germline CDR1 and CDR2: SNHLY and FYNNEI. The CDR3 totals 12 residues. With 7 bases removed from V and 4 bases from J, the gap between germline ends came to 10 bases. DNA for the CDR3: TGTGCCAGCATGAATTGGGGAGAGACCCAGTACTTC. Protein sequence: CASMNWGETQYF.